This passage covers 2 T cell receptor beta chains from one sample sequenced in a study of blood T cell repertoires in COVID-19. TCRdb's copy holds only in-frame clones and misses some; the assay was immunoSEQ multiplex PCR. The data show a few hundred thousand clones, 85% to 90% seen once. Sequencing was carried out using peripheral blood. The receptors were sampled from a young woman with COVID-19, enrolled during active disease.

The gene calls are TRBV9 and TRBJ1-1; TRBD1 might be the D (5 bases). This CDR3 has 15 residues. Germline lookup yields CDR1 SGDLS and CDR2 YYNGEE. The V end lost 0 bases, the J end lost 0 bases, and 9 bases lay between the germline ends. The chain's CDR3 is CASSVAGGMNTEAFF. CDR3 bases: TGTGCCAGCAGCGTAGCCGGGGGGATGAACACTGAAGCTTTCTTT.

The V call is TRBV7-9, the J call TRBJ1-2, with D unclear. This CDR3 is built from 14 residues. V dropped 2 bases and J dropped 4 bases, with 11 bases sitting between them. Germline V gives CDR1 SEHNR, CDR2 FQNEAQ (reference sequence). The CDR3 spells CASSLSNFFYGYTF. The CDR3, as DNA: TGTGCCAGCAGCTTAAGCAATTTTTTCTATGGCTACACCTTC.